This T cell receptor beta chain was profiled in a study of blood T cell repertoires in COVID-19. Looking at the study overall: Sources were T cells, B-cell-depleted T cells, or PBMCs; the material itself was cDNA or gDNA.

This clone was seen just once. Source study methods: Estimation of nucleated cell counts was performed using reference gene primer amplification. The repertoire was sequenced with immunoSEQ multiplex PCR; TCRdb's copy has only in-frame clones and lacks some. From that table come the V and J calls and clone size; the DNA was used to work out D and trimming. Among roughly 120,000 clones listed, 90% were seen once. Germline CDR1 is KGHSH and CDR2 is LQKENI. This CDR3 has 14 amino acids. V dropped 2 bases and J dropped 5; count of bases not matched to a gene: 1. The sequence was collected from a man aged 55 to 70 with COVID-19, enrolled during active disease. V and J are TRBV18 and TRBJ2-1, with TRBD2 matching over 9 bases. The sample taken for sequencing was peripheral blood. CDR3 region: CASSPAGGDNEQFF. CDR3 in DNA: TGTGCCAGCTCACCAGCGGGAGGGGACAATGAGCAGTTCTTC.